These 10 T cell receptor beta chains share one sample of origin, sequenced in a study of beta chain features in type 1 diabetes. Sequenced material consisted of expressed TCRB transcripts (all of the isolated RNA was reverse transcribed). Repertoires were generated with immunoSEQ multiplex PCR, while TCRdb's copy carries only in-frame clones and drops some. The sample lists over 40,000 clones, approximately 70% occurring once. No cognate antigen is known for these TCRs. Study findings and constraints: Moderately but significantly shorter TCRB CDR3s were found in Type 1 diabetes patients in all four CD4+ subsets.

Material for sequencing was Tregs from blood. These receptors were obtained from a woman aged 18-30 years with type 1 diabetes.

The rearrangement joins TRBV4-3 to TRBJ2-3; TRBD2 aligns across 10 bases. The V gene's germline CDR1 is LGHNA and CDR2 YSLEER. Trimming took 0 bases from V and 8 from J; bases not matched to a gene: 8. The CDR3 has 16 amino acids. The CDR3 loop reads CASSQDHSGGAGTQYF. In DNA, the CDR3 is TGCGCCAGCAGCCAAGATCACAGCGGGGGGGCGGGTACGCAGTATTTT.

The rearrangement uses TRBV10-3 and TRBJ1-1; possibly TRBD1 for D (6 bases). Trimming shortened V by 7 bases and J by 5 bases, and 14 bases separated the two germline ends. The CDR3 consists of 13 residues. Germline CDR1 is ENHRY and CDR2 is SYGVKD. As DNA, the CDR3 is TGTGCCATCACCCCAGTAGGGGGAACTGAAGCTTTCTTT. Translated: CAITPVGGTEAFF.

The chain links TRBV5-4 to TRBJ2-5, with 9 bases identical to TRBD2. After removal of 0 bases from V and 11 bases from J, the junction contained 14 bases not matched to a gene. The CDR3 runs to 16 residues. Germline values: CDR1 SGHNT, CDR2 YYREEE (reference sequence). The CDR3: CASSLGQWRGGLEQYF. CDR3 sequence (DNA): TGTGCCAGCAGCTTGGGGCAGTGGCGGGGGGGTTTGGAGCAGTACTTC.

The rearrangement links TRBV11-2 to TRBJ1-2; weak D call: TRBD1 (5 bases). Trimming stripped 5 bases from V and 3 bases from J, with 13 bases between. Germline CDR1 reads SGHAT; CDR2 reads FQNNGV. The CDR3 is 14 amino acids. The CDR3 here is CASSPRQGYYGYTF. In nucleotides, the CDR3 is TGTGCCAGCAGCCCACGCCAGGGATACTATGGCTACACCTTC.

The V gene is TRBV28, the J gene TRBJ1-1; D is unresolved. Germline CDR1 and CDR2: MDHEN and SYDVKM. V shed 10 bases and J shed 4 bases, with 16 bases lying between them. This CDR3 region has 13 residues. DNA of the CDR3: TGTGCCACCGTCATCGGAGGCGGCACTGAAGCTTTCTTT. This codes for CATVIGGGTEAFF.

This clone counts as medium-sized (0.01 to 0.1%). The chain links TRBV5-8 to TRBJ1-5, with 7 bases that match TRBD1. The germline V gene has CDR1 SGHTS and CDR2 YDEGEE. The CDR3 contains 15 residues. V lost 2 bases, J lost 2 bases, and 4 bases stayed unmatched. The CDR3 loop is CASSLQGSGNQPQHF. For the CDR3, the DNA is TGTGCCAGCAGCTTACAGGGGTCTGGCAATCAGCCCCAGCATTTT. The entire variable domain, with the rest obtained from reference TRBV5-8 and TRBJ1-5, is as follows: EAGVTQSPTHLIKTRGQQATLRCSPISGHTSVYWYQQALGLGLQFLLWYDEGEERNRGNFPPRFSGRQFPNYSSELNVNALELEDSALYLCASSLQGSGNQPQHFGDGTRLSIL.

This clone was observed a few times. This chain joins TRBV10-3 and TRBJ2-3; 10 positions agree with TRBD2. J lost 5 bases, V lost 4 bases, and 15 bases had no gene match. Per the germline V gene, CDR1 is ENHRY and CDR2 is SYGVKD. This CDR3 has 18 amino acids. CDR3 in amino acids: CAISGTQGLAGARDTQYF. DNA of the CDR3: TGTGCCATCAGTGGAACTCAGGGCCTAGCGGGAGCGAGAGATACGCAGTATTTT.

The rearrangement links TRBV19 to TRBJ1-5; 8 bases map to TRBD1. Trimming cost V 5 bases and J 5 bases; bases outside gene matches: 5. The CDR3 consists of 14 residues. The germline CDR1 and CDR2 sequences are LNHDA and SQIVND (reference sequence). CDR3 DNA sequence: TGTGCCAGTAGTCTCGGACAGGGATATCAGCCCCAGCATTTT. The encoded protein is CASSLGQGYQPQHF.

The chain uses TRBV5-2 and TRBJ1-2. TRBV5-2 is a pseudogene locus. CDR3 length equals 16 residues. The DNA of the CDR3 is TGTGCCAGCAACGTTGTAGGAGTACGAAAGACCTATGGCTACACCTTC. Protein sequence: CASNVVGVRKTYGYTF.

This clone was seen a handful of times. The chain combines TRBV28 with TRBJ1-2; 8 bases map to TRBD1. Germline trimming cut 7 bases from V and 0 bases from J; bases unmatched to any gene: 4. Germline CDR1 reads MDHEN; CDR2 reads SYDVKM. This CDR3 is 14 amino acids long. CDR3 residues: CASTETGANYGYTF. The CDR3 nucleotides read TGTGCCAGCACGGAGACAGGGGCTAACTATGGCTACACCTTC.